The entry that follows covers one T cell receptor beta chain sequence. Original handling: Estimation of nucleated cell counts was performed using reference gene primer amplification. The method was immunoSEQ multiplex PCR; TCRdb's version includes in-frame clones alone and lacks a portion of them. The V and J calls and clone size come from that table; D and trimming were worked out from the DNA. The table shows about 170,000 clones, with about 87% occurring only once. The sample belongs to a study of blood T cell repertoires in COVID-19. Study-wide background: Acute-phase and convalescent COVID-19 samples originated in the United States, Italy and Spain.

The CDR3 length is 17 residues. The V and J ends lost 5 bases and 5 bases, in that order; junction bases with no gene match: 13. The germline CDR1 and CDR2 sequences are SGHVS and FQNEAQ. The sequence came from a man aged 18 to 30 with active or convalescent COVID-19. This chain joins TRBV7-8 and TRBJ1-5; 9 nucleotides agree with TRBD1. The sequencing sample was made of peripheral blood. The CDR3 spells CASSLRQGDLPYQPQHF. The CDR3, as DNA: TGTGCCAGCAGCCTACGACAGGGGGACCTCCCATATCAGCCCCAGCATTTT.